The 23 T cell receptor beta chains listed next were all sequenced from one sample in a study of shared clonotypes between healthy human individuals. Some clones are missing from TCRdb's copy, which holds only in-frame ones; the method was immunoSEQ multiplex PCR. The sample has 1.5 million to 2.5 million clones, about 94% seen once. Positive CCR7 selection of CD45RO-negative cells yielded the naive CD8 cells, and terminally differentiated effector memory CD45RA+ cells were excluded. Sequencing was done on a sample of naive CD8+ T cells sorted from blood. These receptors were taken from a man aged 18 to 30 in good health.

The J gene is TRBJ2-5, the V gene TRBV9; TRBD1 matches 7 bases. With V trimmed by 3 bases and J by 5 bases, 13 bases remained unmatched. Germline CDR1 reads SGDLS; CDR2 reads YYNGEE. This CDR3 is 16 amino acids long. The CDR3 DNA is TGTGCCAGCAGCGCCTGGGACAGTCTTTCGTCGGAGACCCAGTACTTC. Amino acids: CASSAWDSLSSETQYF.

The table lists this clone with a count of one. The chain couples TRBV7-9 to TRBJ1-3, with unresolved D. The germline V gene has CDR1 SEHNR and CDR2 FQNEAQ (reference sequence). The V end was cut by 1 base, the J end by 7 bases, with 8 bases between. The CDR3 length is 13 residues. CDR3 region: CASSLEQSNTIYF. The CDR3 coding sequence is TGTGCCAGCAGCTTAGAACAGAGCAACACCATATATTTT.

Details on this clone: The sample carries other DNA sequences with the same CDR3. The rearrangement links TRBV11-2 to TRBJ2-7; D ambiguous. Trimming took off 3 bases at V and 0 bases at J, with 9 bases between the two ends. The CDR3 sequence is 14 residues long. Looked up from germline, CDR1 is SGHAT and CDR2 is FQNNGV. The CDR3 nucleotides are TGTGCCAGCAGCTTCGGAGTGGGCTCCTACGAGCAGTACTTC. Its translation: CASSFGVGSYEQYF.

CDR3 loop: CASSGTSGTYNEQFF. CDR3 nucleotides: TGTGCCAGCAGTGGGACTAGCGGGACGTACAATGAGCAGTTCTTC. The rearrangement uses TRBV27 and TRBJ2-1; 13 bases line up with TRBD2. Germline V gene data show CDR1 as MNHEY and CDR2 as SMNVEV (reference sequence). The CDR3 sequence is 15 residues long. V lost 5 bases, J lost 4 bases, and 2 bases stayed unmatched.

This chain connects TRBV28 to TRBJ2-7, with 9 positions matching TRBD1. V lost 5 bases and J lost 3; bases outside the gene matches: 8. The CDR3 loop spans 15 amino acids. Germline assignment: CDR1 MDHEN and CDR2 SYDVKM. The CDR3 DNA reads TGTGCCAGCAGTCCTCTAGGGGACAGGGACTACGAGCAGTACTTC. This sequence encodes CASSPLGDRDYEQYF.

The V and J genes are TRBV28 and TRBJ1-1, with 8 bases matching TRBD1. From germline, CDR1 is MDHEN and CDR2 SYDVKM. J gave up 10 bases and V 5 bases, and 9 bases lay outside the gene matches. CDR3 length: 13 amino acids. This chain's CDR3 is CASSTRQGWVAFF. The DNA for the CDR3 is TGTGCCAGCAGTACCCGACAGGGGTGGGTAGCTTTCTTT.

CDR3 protein: CASSSTGAPAYEQYF. The CDR3 DNA reads TGTGCCAGCAGTTCGACAGGGGCTCCAGCCTACGAGCAGTACTTC. This chain links TRBV27 with TRBJ2-7; 8 bases map to TRBD1. Trimming at V came to 4 bases and at J to 2 bases, leaving 7 bases not matched to a gene. The CDR3 covers 15 residues. The germline gives CDR1 MNHEY, CDR2 SMNVEV (reference sequence).

This chain joins TRBV9 and TRBJ2-7, with TRBD1 as a possible D gene (6 bases). Germline CDR1 reads SGDLS; CDR2 reads YYNGEE. The CDR3 covers 15 residues. Trimming pared 0 bases from V and 5 bases from J, leaving 15 bases between. The CDR3 region has the DNA TGTGCCAGCAGCGTAGCGTGGGCAGGGGTCAACGAGCAGTACTTC. Translation: CASSVAWAGVNEQYF.

The chain combines TRBV19 with TRBJ2-1; no clear D. Germline CDR1 LNHDA, CDR2 SQIVND (reference sequence). The germline V and J ends were trimmed by 1 base and 13 bases, with 11 bases remaining between them. CDR3 length: 12 residues. In DNA form, the CDR3 reads TGTGCCAGTAGTATAGCCAACCAAGGCCAGTTCTTC. It translates to CASSIANQGQFF.

The chain has TRBV9 and TRBJ2-3; 7 positions match TRBD1. This CDR3 is 17 amino acids long. Germline lookup yields CDR1 SGDLS and CDR2 YYNGEE. Trimming at V came to 0 bases and at J to 3 bases, leaving 10 bases not matched to a gene. The CDR3 reads CASSVDETGRGTDTQYF. DNA of the CDR3: TGTGCCAGCAGCGTAGATGAGACAGGGAGAGGGACAGATACGCAGTATTTT.

Regarding this clone: Other DNA sequences of this sample code for an identical CDR3. The rearrangement links TRBV9 to TRBJ2-1; D is undetermined. V shed 2 bases and J shed 5 bases, with 5 bases lying between them. Looked up from germline, CDR1 is SGDLS and CDR2 is YYNGEE. The CDR3 covers 12 residues. As DNA, the CDR3 is TGTGCCAGCAGCGTCAATGACAATGAGCAGTTCTTC. Protein product: CASSVNDNEQFF.

The chain joins TRBV5-1 to TRBJ2-7; tentative D call: TRBD1 (6 bases). Between the trimmed V and J ends, which lost 0 bases and 4 bases, there was a span of 14 bases. The germline V gene has CDR1 SGHRS and CDR2 YFSETQ. CDR3 size: 15 residues. The CDR3, as DNA: TGCGCCAGCAGCTTGGATACAGGGCTGTCATACGAGCAGTACTTC. Translation: CASSLDTGLSYEQYF.

The chain carries TRBV11-2 and TRBJ1-2, with D possibly matching TRBD1 (6 bases). The V and J ends lost 7 bases and 7 bases respectively, with 16 bases between them. The CDR3 sequence is 13 residues long. CDR1 and CDR2 from the germline V gene are SGHAT and FQNNGV. The CDR3 sequence is CASMGQDRIGYTF. CDR3 nucleotide sequence: TGTGCCAGCATGGGACAAGACAGGATTGGCTACACCTTC. Supplemented by reference TRBV11-2 and TRBJ1-2, the full variable domain reads EAGVAQSPRYKIIEKRQSVAFWCNPISGHATLYWYQQILGQGPKLLIQFQNNGVVDDSQLPKDRFSAERLKGVDSTLKIQPAKLEDSAVYLCASMGQDRIGYTFGSGTRLTVV.

This chain joins TRBV6-1 and TRBJ2-7, with 7 positions matching TRBD2. Trimming cost V 4 bases and J 0 bases; bases outside gene matches: 9. The CDR3 is made up of 16 amino acids. The germline V gene has CDR1 MNHNS and CDR2 SASEGT. CDR3 bases: TGTGCCAGCAGTGCGTCGCGGGGGACGAGCTCCTACGAGCAGTACTTC. It translates to CASSASRGTSSYEQYF.

This clone was seen just once. The V call is TRBV6-1, the J call TRBJ2-4; 10 bases line up with TRBD2. Germline CDR1 and CDR2: MNHNS and SASEGT. The CDR3 is 19 residues long. The V gene end was trimmed by 0 bases and the J gene end by 1 base; junction bases not matched to a gene: 9. The CDR3 reads CASSEASLAGASAKNIQYF. The CDR3 bases are TGTGCCAGCAGTGAAGCCAGTCTAGCGGGAGCCAGTGCCAAAAACATTCAGTACTTC.

This clone was seen only once. The chain combines TRBV25-1 with TRBJ1-1; a weak D match, TRBD1 (5 bases). This CDR3 is 16 amino acids long. CDR1 and CDR2 (germline): MGHDK, SYGVNS. Deletions cut 4 bases from V and 1 base from J, with 16 bases between. CDR3 DNA: TGTGCCAGCAGTGCGCCGGGACGCCCCTGGAACACTGAAGCTTTCTTT. Amino acids: CASSAPGRPWNTEAFF.

The gene calls are TRBV2 and TRBJ2-7; 10 nucleotides line up with TRBD1. Germline V gives CDR1 SNHLY, CDR2 FYNNEI. V lost 11 bases, J lost 2 bases, and 3 bases stayed unmatched. This CDR3 comprises 12 residues. In nucleotides, the CDR3 is TGTGCCGGAGGACAGGGGGCCTACGAGCAGTACTTC. This translates into CAGGQGAYEQYF.

The V call is TRBV4-1, the J call TRBJ2-1, with 10 bases aligning to TRBD2. The CDR3 has 17 amino acids. Germline V gene sequence: CDR1 MGHRA, CDR2 YSYEKL. V lost 0 bases and J lost 0; bases outside the gene matches: 2. The CDR3 DNA reads as TGCGCCAGCAGCCAAGAGGGACTAGCGAGCTCCTACAATGAGCAGTTCTTC. This gives the protein CASSQEGLASSYNEQFF.

The CDR3 nucleotides read TGTGCCAGTAGTATAGATTTAAACGACAACTATGGCTACACCTTC. The encoded protein is CASSIDLNDNYGYTF. This chain links TRBV19 with TRBJ1-2; D gene uncertain. CDR3 size: 15 residues. Trimming cost V 0 bases and J 2 bases, with 10 bases left between them. Germline V gene sequence: CDR1 LNHDA, CDR2 SQIVND (reference sequence).

A note on this clone: Other DNA variants within this sample encode the same CDR3. The CDR3 DNA reads TGCAGTGCTAGCGGGGTCCACGAGCAGTACTTC. It yields the protein CSASGVHEQYF. The V and J genes are TRBV20-1 and TRBJ2-7; tentatively, D is TRBD2 (5 bases). The V end was cut by 3 bases, the J end by 5 bases, with 8 bases between. The length of the CDR3 is 11 residues. Germline assignment: CDR1 DFQATT and CDR2 SNEGSKA (reference sequence).

This clone was seen a single time. The J gene is TRBJ1-1, the V gene TRBV4-1; maybe TRBD1 (5 bases). V shed 0 bases and J shed 4 bases, with 18 bases lying between them. CDR3 length equals 17 residues. Per the germline V gene, CDR1 is MGHRA and CDR2 is YSYEKL. CDR3 sequence reads: CASSQDGGRKGSTEAFF. The CDR3, as DNA: TGCGCCAGCAGCCAAGATGGGGGTAGGAAGGGGAGCACTGAAGCTTTCTTT.

Points on this clone: Other DNA sequences in the same sample also yield this CDR3. The gene calls are TRBV27 and TRBJ1-5; perhaps TRBD1 as D (5 bases). In germline, CDR1 is MNHEY, CDR2 SMNVEV (reference sequence). V was clipped by 4 bases and J by 5 bases, with 9 bases between them. This CDR3 comprises 13 residues. The CDR3, as DNA: TGTGCCAGCAGTTGGGGCCGGGATCAGCCCCAGCATTTT. This codes for CASSWGRDQPQHF.

This clone was recorded once. This sequence may be a read error, since a much larger clone differs from it by one base. Other DNA sequences from this sample encode an identical CDR3 as well. The chain employs TRBV9 and TRBJ1-1; D not resolved. V dropped 0 bases and J dropped 4 bases, with 7 bases sitting between them. The CDR3 is made up of 13 amino acids. Germline CDR1 SGDLS, CDR2 YYNGEE. The CDR3 protein is CASSVGVGTEAFF. Written as DNA, the CDR3 is TGTGCCAGCAGCGTAGGGGTTGGCACTGAAGCTTTCTTT.